This TCR beta chain emerged from a study of identical twins. Notes on the study in general: Those out-of-frame alpha sequences shared by twins showed an excess of low generation probability. Beta out-of-frame sequences displayed a weaker excess of sharing between twins. The same donors were not followed; conclusions instead depended on cross-sectional statistical analysis.

This clonotype was seen at least ten times. What it binds is not known. The CDR3 has 15 residues. V was pared by 4 bases and J by 2 bases, with 6 bases of the junction left unmatched. Per the germline V gene, CDR1 is SGHDT and CDR2 is YYEEEE. Using its own MiXCR run on the 5' RACE reads, TCRdb lists one record per CDR3 protein. The data show 450,000 to 500,000 distinct CDR3 sequences, with over 11% seen just once and approximately 0.9% held by the top ten. The same data also went into a second study, on yellow fever vaccine responses in identical twins. That study adds: Twins' T cell vaccine responses reportedly looked partly convergent, partly personalized.

Sequenced sample: CD4+ T cells sorted from blood. This chain links TRBV5-6 with TRBJ2-3; 8 nucleotides line up with TRBD1. This clonotype was obtained from a woman aged 18-29 years in good health. The CDR3 region is CASSNRDRITDTQYF. The CDR3, as DNA: TGTGCCAGCAGCAACCGGGACAGGATCACAGATACGCAGTATTTT. Drawing the rest from reference TRBV5-6 and TRBJ2-3, the complete variable domain is DAGVTQSPTHLIKTRGQQVTLRCSPKSGHDTVSWYQQALGQGPQFIFQYYEEEERQRGNFPDRFSGHQFPNYSSELNVNALLLGDSALYLCASSNRDRITDTQYFGPGTRLTVL.